A single TCR beta chain is shown here with its context. Its target is unknown. UMI labels and 5' RACE were used to prepare the TRB cDNA libraries. TCRdb re-called the 5' RACE reads and shows each CDR3 protein once, DNA omitted. The table lists over 150,000 distinct CDR3 sequences. This entry comes from a study of CXCR3-negative and CXCR3-positive naive CD8 T cells. From germline, CDR1 is LNHDA and CDR2 SQIVND (reference sequence). The CDR3 is made up of 14 amino acids. Study-wide findings and caveats: Naive subsets showed comparable surface CD5, and TCR interaction strength was also inferred from TRB CDR3 physicochemistry. More hydrophobic TRB CDR3s were found in CXCR3-positive naive cells than in CXCR3-negative naive cells. With CXCR3 expression partially decreased after cryopreservation, most assays relied on fresh PBMCs.

Every subset of CD8+ T cells was sorted in triplicate at a few hundred thousand cells each. CD45RO-CCR7+CD27+CD95- marked naive CD8+ T cells. Sequenced material: naive CXCR3+ CD8+ T cells from blood. Subset defined: CD45RO-CCR7+CD27+CD95- naive CD8+ T cells expressing CXCR3 (TNR3+). The genes are TRBV19 and TRBJ2-7; absent DNA, TCRdb's TRBD2 call cannot be checked. The sequence was obtained from a human donor in good health. Some clones in this sample may be carry-over from other donors' samples. The CDR3 protein is CASSTAGGAYEQYF.